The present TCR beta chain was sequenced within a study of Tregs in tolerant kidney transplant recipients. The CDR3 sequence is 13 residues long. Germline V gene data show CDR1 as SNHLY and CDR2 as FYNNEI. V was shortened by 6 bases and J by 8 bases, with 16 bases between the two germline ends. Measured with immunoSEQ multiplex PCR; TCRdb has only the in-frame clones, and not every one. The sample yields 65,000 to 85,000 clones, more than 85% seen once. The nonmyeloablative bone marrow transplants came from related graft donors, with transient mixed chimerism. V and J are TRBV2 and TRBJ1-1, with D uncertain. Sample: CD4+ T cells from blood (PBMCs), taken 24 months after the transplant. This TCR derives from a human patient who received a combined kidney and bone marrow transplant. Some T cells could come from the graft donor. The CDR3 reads CASREGTLGEAFF. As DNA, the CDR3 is TGTGCCAGCAGGGAGGGCACGCTAGGGGAAGCTTTCTTT.